This T cell receptor (beta chain) was captured in a study of molecular identifiers for immune sequencing clone quantification. Study background: Replicate experiments took RNA from 20,000 or 100,000 naive CD8 cells, divided it five ways and sequenced four.

This clonotype has at least ten counts. Germline loops: CDR1 SGHRS, CDR2 YFSETQ. The CDR3 is 16 amino acids. Trimming cost V 0 bases and J 6 bases; bases outside gene matches: 10. Sorted inputs of roughly 17,000 to 1,100,000 cells, with 10%, 30% or 50% RNA, yielded naive CD8 libraries. Sorting isolated naive CD8 T cells as CD8+CD4-CCR7+CD45RA+ events. Bulk TCR library preparation followed previously described methods with listed TCR primers. TCRdb used MiXCR to reprocess the PCR reads, holding one entry per CDR3 protein. The sample holds fewer than 350,000 distinct CDR3 sequences, over 20% seen once. Sequences were obtained from naive CD8+ T cells from blood, with Jurkat cell RNA spiked in. As for subset: FACS-sorted CD8+CD4-CCR7+CD45RA+ naive T cells. This clonotype originated in a human donor in good health. Some libraries in this study had Jurkat cell RNA spiked in. The chain uses TRBV5-1 and TRBJ2-7, with 9 nucleotides matching TRBD1. The CDR3 DNA reads TGCGCCAGCAGCTTGGGTCCCGGGACAGGGATCCTCGAGCAGTACTTC. As protein: CASSLGPGTGILEQYF. The variable domain in full, with the rest retrieved from reference TRBV5-1 and TRBJ2-7, is KAGVTQTPRYLIKTRGQQVTLSCSPISGHRSVSWYQQTPGQGLQFLFEYFSETQRNKGNFPGRFSGRQFSNSRSEMNVSTLELGDSALYLCASSLGPGTGILEQYFGPGTRLTVT.